Listed below are T cell receptor beta chains from one sample, sequenced in a study of identical twins. TCRdb re-analysed the 5' RACE reads in MiXCR, keeping a single row per CDR3 protein. The table has approximately 240,000 distinct CDR3 sequences, around an eighth seen once; the top ten hold 8.8%. Material: memory (CD45RO+) T cells sorted from blood. These receptor sequences come from a woman under 30 in good health. Both conserved end residues are part of each CDR3. The D gene is left open where the match is weak. Not all rows give a size; the values are once, few, many and, for expanded clones, a class.

J gene	V gene	clone size	D gene	CDR3 DNA	CDR3 protein
TRBJ2-7	TRBV27	-	-	TGTGCCAGCAGTGCTACTAGCCGGTACGAGCAGTACTTC	CASSATSRYEQYF
TRBJ2-4	TRBV2	few	-	TGTGCCAGCACCGAATGGTGGGTGAACATTCAGTACTTC	CASTEWWVNIQYF
TRBJ1-5	TRBV6-2/TRBV6-3	-	-	TGTGCCAGCAGTTACAAGAGTATGGGCAATCAGCCCCAGCATTTT	CASSYKSMGNQPQHF
TRBJ1-1	TRBV11-2	few	-	TGTGCCAGCACCCGTACGCTGGGGCTGAACACTGAAGCTTTCTTT	CASTRTLGLNTEAFF
TRBJ1-4	TRBV12-3/TRBV12-4	-	-	TGTGCCAGCAGTTCAGGCCGACAGGCAAGGGAAAAACTGTTTTTT	CASSSGRQAREKLFF
TRBJ2-7	TRBV20-1	-	TRBD2	TGCAGTGCTGGCGGGACTAGCGGGAGCTGGGAGCAGTACTTC	CSAGGTSGSWEQYF
TRBJ1-2	TRBV12-5	-	-	TGTGCTAGTGGTTCCGGGATAGACTATGGCTACACCTTC	CASGSGIDYGYTF
TRBJ1-1	TRBV9	-	-	TGTGCCAGCAGCGAGACAGTTATGAACACTGAAGCTTTCTTT	CASSETVMNTEAFF
TRBJ2-7	TRBV27	few	-	TGTGCCAGCAGTTTATCGGTGGGGAGAACCTACGAGCAGTACTTC	CASSLSVGRTYEQYF
TRBJ1-4	TRBV5-1	-	-	TGCGCCAGCACAGACCCTGCAACTAATGAAAAACTGTTTTTT	CASTDPATNEKLFF
TRBJ2-1	TRBV7-9	few	TRBD2	TGTGCCGGGGAGCGGGAGCTGGGTCACAATGAGCAGTTCTTC	CAGERELGHNEQFF
TRBJ2-7	TRBV4-3	-	TRBD2	TGCGCCAGCAGCCAATCGCTAGCGGCTGCCTACGAGCAGTACTTC	CASSQSLAAAYEQYF
TRBJ2-2	TRBV11-2	few	-	TGTGCCAGCAGCCCCCCATCTGGCACCGGGGAGCTGTTTTTT	CASSPPSGTGELFF
TRBJ1-2	TRBV20-1	few	-	TGCAGTGCTAGAGATCCGGGGGGCGCTTCCGACTATGGCTACACCTTC	CSARDPGGASDYGYTF
TRBJ1-2	TRBV6-1	few	TRBD1	TGTGCCAGCAGTCTCCGGGACAGGGGTATCTATGGCTACACCTTC	CASSLRDRGIYGYTF
TRBJ2-3	TRBV20-1	-	-	TGCAGTGCTAGTCGTGGGACCCCTCCTTTGGAAGATACGCAGTATTTT	CSASRGTPPLEDTQYF
TRBJ2-1	TRBV10-3	-	TRBD2	TGTGCCATTCACTCGCGGGAGGCCGGTGAGCAGTTCTTC	CAIHSREAGEQFF
TRBJ1-1	TRBV3-1	many	TRBD1	TGTGCCAGCAGCCAAACAGGGGGCGTAGCTGAAGCTTTCTTT	CASSQTGGVAEAFF
TRBJ2-1	TRBV9	few	-	TGTGCCAGCAGCGTAGACGGAGGCCTGGTCAATGAGCAGTTCTTC	CASSVDGGLVNEQFF
TRBJ2-1	TRBV20-1	-	-	TGCAGTGCTGGCGATCTAGGGCTCTCCTACAATGAGCAGTTCTTC	CSAGDLGLSYNEQFF
TRBJ2-1	TRBV24-1	few	-	TGTGCCACCAGTGAATACCGGGACGGGGAGCAGTTCTTC	CATSEYRDGEQFF
TRBJ1-1	TRBV4-3	-	TRBD1	TGCGCCAGCAGCCAAGGATCCCGGGACAGGGGTGGCGAAGCTTTCTTT	CASSQGSRDRGGEAFF
TRBJ2-5	TRBV20-1	few	TRBD2	TGCAGTGCTAGTAAGGGACTAGGAGAGACCCAGTACTTC	CSASKGLGETQYF
TRBJ2-7	TRBV5-1	-	-	TGCGCCAGCAGCTTGTCAGGGAACGAGCAGTACTTC	CASSLSGNEQYF
TRBJ2-7	TRBV12-3/TRBV12-4	few	TRBD2	TGTGCCAGCAGGCGGACTAGCGCTACCTACGAGCAGTACTTC	CASRRTSATYEQYF
TRBJ1-3	TRBV12-3/TRBV12-4	many	TRBD1	TGTGCCAGCAGTCGCCGACAGGGAGGGTCCGGAAACACCATATATTTT	CASSRRQGGSGNTIYF
TRBJ2-1	TRBV6-2/TRBV6-3	-	-	TGTGCCAGCTCTAGGGTAGCGACGAACTCCTACAATGAGCAGTTCTTC	CASSRVATNSYNEQFF
TRBJ1-3	TRBV5-1	few	TRBD1	TGCGCCAGCAGCTTGGCGGGGGACAGAGGAAACACCATATATTTT	CASSLAGDRGNTIYF
TRBJ2-3	TRBV9	once	-	TGTGCCAGCAGCCCAAGGGCCAGAGACCCGGATACGCAGTATTTT	CASSPRARDPDTQYF
TRBJ2-7	TRBV20-1	-	TRBD2	TGCAGTGCTAGCTCGGGACTAGCCTACGAGCAGTACTTC	CSASSGLAYEQYF
TRBJ2-1	TRBV27	-	-	TGTGCCAGCAGTTTATACCCTCATGGTGGGCCCAATGAGCAGTTCTTC	CASSLYPHGGPNEQFF
TRBJ2-7	TRBV20-1	few	TRBD1	TGCAGTGCTAGAGAAGAAGGTGAGGACAGGGGCGACGAGCAGTACTTC	CSAREEGEDRGDEQYF
TRBJ2-5	TRBV4-2	few	TRBD1	TGTGCCAGCAGCCAAGAGCGGACAGGGCAAGAGACCCAGTACTTC	CASSQERTGQETQYF
TRBJ2-2	TRBV24-1	many	TRBD2	TGTGCCACCAGTGATAGACTAGCGGGAGACACCGGGGAGCTGTTTTTT	CATSDRLAGDTGELFF
TRBJ2-5	TRBV12-3/TRBV12-4	many	-	TGTGCCAGCAGTTTTGTTAGCGACGGGGAGACCCAGTACTTC	CASSFVSDGETQYF
TRBJ1-5	TRBV5-5	-	-	TGTGCCTCTGGACGGGTAGCAAATCAGCCCCAGCATTTT	CASGRVANQPQHF
TRBJ2-3	TRBV5-1	few	TRBD2	TGCGCCAGCAGCTTGGGGCGACTAGCGGGGGGGCCAAATACGCAGTATTTT	CASSLGRLAGGPNTQYF
TRBJ1-2	TRBV5-1	-	TRBD1	TGCGCCAGCAGTTCCCCCGGGACAGGGAAGGGCTACACCTTC	CASSSPGTGKGYTF
TRBJ2-3	TRBV6-2/TRBV6-3	-	-	TGTGCCAGCAGATCAGGGTTCACAGATACGCAGTATTTT	CASRSGFTDTQYF
TRBJ1-1	TRBV12-3/TRBV12-4	few	-	TGTGCCAGCATCCTTCATGGGTTTTCTGAAGCTTTCTTT	CASILHGFSEAFF
TRBJ2-5	TRBV7-3	few	-	TGTGCCAGCAGCCCCAGCGGTCCAAAAGAGACCCAGTACTTC	CASSPSGPKETQYF
TRBJ1-1	TRBV20-1	few	-	TGCAGTGCACCGCCTCAGGGAAATACTGAAGCTTTCTTT	CSAPPQGNTEAFF
TRBJ2-3	TRBV24-1	few	TRBD2	TGTGCCACCAGTGATCCCGTAGCGGGGCTGCAGTATTTT	CATSDPVAGLQYF
TRBJ2-5	TRBV7-9	-	TRBD1	TGTGCCAGCAGCTACACAGGGGGCTGGCAAGAGACCCAGTACTTC	CASSYTGGWQETQYF
TRBJ1-1	TRBV5-1	few	-	TGCGCCAGCAGCTTGGGACAGTCGAACACTGAAGCTTTCTTT	CASSLGQSNTEAFF